This TCR beta chain was found in a study of T cell responses to AZD1222 COVID-19 vaccine. Study conclusions and caveats: Close to half of all spike-specific TCRs reportedly target regions of the variants that are unmutated.

The germline V gene encodes CDR1 SGHTA and CDR2 FQGNSA. This CDR3 comprises 14 residues. V lost 5 bases and J lost 6, with 17 bases in between. For this clone: Its antigen is not known.

Sequencing was performed with immunoSEQ multiplex PCR; in TCRdb, only in-frame clones are kept and a portion is missing. Here the sample spans about 140,000 clones, about 88% being singletons. The receptor's source is an adult who received the AZD1222 COVID-19 vaccine. The sequenced sample was peripheral blood, obtained 28 days after the second AZD1222 dose. This chain joins TRBV7-2 and TRBJ2-7; TRBD1 might be the D (5 bases). CDR3 protein: CASSLTTGSGEQYF. CDR3 bases: TGTGCCAGCAGCCTCACAACAGGTTCCGGCGAGCAGTACTTC. The full variable domain, rest sourced from reference TRBV7-2 and TRBJ2-7, is GAGVSQSPSNKVTEKGKDVELRCDPISGHTALYWYRQSLGQGLEFLIYFQGNSAPDKSGLPSDRFSAERTGGSVSTLTIQRTQQEDSAVYLCASSLTTGSGEQYFGPGTRLTVT.